This T cell receptor (beta chain) was identified in a study of OX40 agonist ivuxolimab in advanced cancers. Looking at the study overall: Cohort: approximately 83% men, mean age approximately 66, aged roughly 23 to 90. Partial response was recorded in three patients: one hepatocellular carcinoma and two cutaneous melanoma cases.

V was cut by 0 bases and J by 12 bases, with 18 bases left in between. Germline V lookup: CDR1 SGHRS, CDR2 YFSETQ. This CDR3 is 14 amino acids long. Exclusion applied to patients with autoimmune disease history or systemic immunosuppression. Peripheral blood came from all dose cohorts at three timepoints. The protocol was immunoSEQ multiplex PCR, while the TCRdb copy is restricted to in-frame clones and leaves out a portion. Counted here are 65,000 to 95,000 clones, under 90% occurring once; the ten biggest clones make up around 0.5%. J is TRBJ1-1 and V is TRBV5-1; D call uncertain. The receptor was derived from an adult with an advanced solid tumor such as melanoma, head and neck, liver or kidney cancer. The source was CD4+ or CD8+ T cells sorted from blood, collected in a trial of the OX40 agonist ivuxolimab. CDR3 in DNA: TGCGCCAGCAGCTTGGAAGGAACATCAACTAACCCTTTCTTT. Its protein is CASSLEGTSTNPFF.